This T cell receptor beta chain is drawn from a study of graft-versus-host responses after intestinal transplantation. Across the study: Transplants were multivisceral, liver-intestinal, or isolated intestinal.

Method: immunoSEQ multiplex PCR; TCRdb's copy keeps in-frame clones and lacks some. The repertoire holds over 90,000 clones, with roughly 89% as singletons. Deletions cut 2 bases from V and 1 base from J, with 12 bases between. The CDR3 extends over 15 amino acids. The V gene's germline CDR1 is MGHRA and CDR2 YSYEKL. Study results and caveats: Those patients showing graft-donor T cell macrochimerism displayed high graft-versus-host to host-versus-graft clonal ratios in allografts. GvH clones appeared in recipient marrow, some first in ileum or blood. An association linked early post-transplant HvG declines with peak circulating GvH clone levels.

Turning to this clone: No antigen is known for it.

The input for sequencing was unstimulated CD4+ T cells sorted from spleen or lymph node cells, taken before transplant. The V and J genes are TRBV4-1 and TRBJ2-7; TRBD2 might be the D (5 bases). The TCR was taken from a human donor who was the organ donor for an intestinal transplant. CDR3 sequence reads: CASSQIWTVSYEQYF. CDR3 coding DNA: TGCGCCAGCAGCCAAATATGGACTGTTTCCTACGAGCAGTACTTC.